This T cell receptor (beta chain) derives from a study of shared T cell receptors in the human thymus. Per the germline V gene, CDR1 is SGHTA and CDR2 is FQGTGA. The CDR3 contains 15 residues. V was clipped by 5 bases and J by 3 bases, with 14 bases between them. The table came from immunoSEQ multiplex PCR; TCRdb's copy has only in-frame clones and leaves some out. Found here are hundreds of thousands of clones, approximately 89% of them singletons; the top ten hold 0.0094%. The sample also formed part of further work on human thymus T cells. From that study: Thymic samples were excised during corrective heart operations. Thymic and blood repertoires appeared to show biased V and J gene usage.

Sequenced input: thymocytes. The chain carries TRBV7-3 and TRBJ2-1; possibly TRBD1 for D (6 bases). The TCR originated in a boy under two years old with a congenital heart defect. The CDR3 loop reads CASSDRQENYNEQFF. The CDR3 bases are TGTGCCAGCAGCGATCGACAGGAGAACTACAATGAGCAGTTCTTC.